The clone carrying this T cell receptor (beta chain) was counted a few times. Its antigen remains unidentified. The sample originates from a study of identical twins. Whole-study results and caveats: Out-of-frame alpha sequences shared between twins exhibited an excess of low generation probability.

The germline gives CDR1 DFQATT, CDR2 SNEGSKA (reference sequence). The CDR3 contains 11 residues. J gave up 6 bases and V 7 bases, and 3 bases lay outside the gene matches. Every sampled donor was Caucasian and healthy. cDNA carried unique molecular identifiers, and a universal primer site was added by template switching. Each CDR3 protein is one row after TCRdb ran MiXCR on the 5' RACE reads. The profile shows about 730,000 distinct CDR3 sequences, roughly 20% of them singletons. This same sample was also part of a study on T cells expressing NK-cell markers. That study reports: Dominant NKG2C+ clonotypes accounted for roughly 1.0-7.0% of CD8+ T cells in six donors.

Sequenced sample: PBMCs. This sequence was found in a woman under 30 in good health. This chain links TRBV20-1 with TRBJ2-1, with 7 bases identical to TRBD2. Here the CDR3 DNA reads TGCAGTGTCGGACTAGTCAATGAGCAGTTCTTC. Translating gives CSVGLVNEQFF.